This TCR beta chain was profiled in a study of human T cells and chemical hapten exposure. TCRdb ran MiXCR on the RACE reads and lists one entry per CDR3 protein. The sample includes 34,000 or so distinct CDR3 sequences, 10% of them seen just once. Findings and caveats of the study: Patch test scores rose with PT1 expanded TCR counts, a positive correlation. Among TCRs, those above 1 in 1000 frequency were unaffected by DPC sensitization.

About this clonotype itself: As yet, its antigen is unknown.

Germline V gene sequence: CDR1 SGHTA, CDR2 FQGNSA. The CDR3 covers 15 residues. Trimming at V came to 4 bases and at J to 2 bases, leaving 7 bases not matched to a gene. Described time point: pre-sensitization, week 0. Treatment here: therapeutic diphenylcyclopropenone sensitization with weekly scalp DPC. Researchers extracted total RNA from unfractionated whole blood. The donor pool consisted of alopecia patients aged 18 to 70 years, considered suitable for DPC. Sequencing used whole blood, obtained in connection with sensitization to the hapten diphenylcyclopropenone (DPC). This rearrangement joins TRBV7-2 to TRBJ2-7; the match to TRBD2 covers 8 bases. This TCR came from a man aged 50-60 years with alopecia areata. Some clones in this sample may be carry-over from other donors' samples. For the CDR3, the DNA is TGTGCCAGCAGCTCCTCTCCGGGACTAGCCTACGAGCAGTACTTC. It specifies CASSSSPGLAYEQYF.